Shown below are 18 T cell receptor beta chains from a single sample sequenced in a study of T-cell memory formation after mild COVID-19. TCRdb reprocessed the 5' RACE reads via MiXCR and lists one record per CDR3 protein. This sample has roughly 200,000 distinct CDR3 sequences, with just over 9.5% found just once. Sequenced input: PBMCs or a T cell subset sorted from them (not recorded which). The source is a man younger than 35 who had mild COVID-19 (a few samples of this study predate the infection). Cell type and time point are not known.

This clonotype showed up just a few times. The CDR3 bases are TGTGCCATCAGTGGGGGGTACGAGCAGTACTTC. Protein: CAISGGYEQYF. The V call is TRBV10-3, the J call TRBJ2-7; the D gene could be TRBD1 or TRBD2 (5 bases each). The length of the CDR3 is 11 residues. Germline V lookup: CDR1 ENHRY, CDR2 SYGVKD. Trimming left V 4 bases short and J 4 bases short, with 5 bases between.

The genes are TRBV7-2 and TRBJ2-1, with 7 positions matching TRBD1. The CDR3 is made up of 13 amino acids. Per germline, CDR1 SGHTA and CDR2 FQGNSA. The junction had 5 bases not matched to a gene; V was cut back by 6 bases and J by 6 bases. DNA of the CDR3: TGTGCCAGCAGATTCGCAGGGGGCAATGAGCAGTTCTTC. This translates into CASRFAGGNEQFF.

This clonotype was observed a few times. The genes are TRBV5-1 and TRBJ1-3; no definite D call. V was trimmed by 10 bases and J by 7 bases, leaving 3 bases between them. Looked up from germline, CDR1 is SGHRS and CDR2 is YFSETQ. This CDR3 has 8 amino acids. Written as DNA, the CDR3 is TGCGCCGTGAACACCATATATTTT. Residues: CAVNTIYF.

A few counts support this clonotype. This chain connects TRBV20-1 to TRBJ2-7; 10 bases fit TRBD2. The CDR3 extends over 15 amino acids. CDR1 DFQATT and CDR2 SNEGSKA come from the germline V gene (reference sequence). The J segment lost 2 bases and the V segment lost 3 bases, leaving 7 bases of the junction unmatched. The CDR3 reads CSASPASGGPYEQYF. The DNA for the CDR3 is TGCAGTGCTAGTCCGGCTAGCGGGGGCCCCTACGAGCAGTACTTC.

This clonotype occurred many times. The chain combines TRBV4-3 with TRBJ2-7; the match to TRBD2 covers 7 bases. Germline V CDR1 and CDR2: LGHNA, YSLEER. J lost 2 bases, V lost 3 bases, and 16 bases had no gene match. This CDR3 comprises 18 residues. The CDR3 here is CASSHQLGTAGEPYEQYF. The CDR3 region has the DNA TGCGCCAGCAGCCACCAACTCGGGACTGCGGGGGAGCCCTACGAGCAGTACTTC.

This clonotype occurred many times. The J gene is TRBJ2-5, the V gene TRBV7-6; possible D gene TRBD1, 6 bases. The germline gives CDR1 SGHVS, CDR2 FNYEAQ. Trimming shortened V by 5 bases and J by 3 bases, and 34 bases separated the two germline ends. This CDR3 contains 21 residues. CDR3 DNA: TGTGCCAGCAGCCCCCGGACAGTGGTACCGGGTACCCCCGATAACGAAGAGACCCAGTACTTC. Its protein is CASSPRTVVPGTPDNEETQYF.

The table lists this clonotype with a few counts. The chain couples TRBV10-1 to TRBJ2-5; 7 positions match TRBD2. J lost 5 bases, V lost 7 bases, and 4 bases had no gene match. CDR1 and CDR2 (germline): WNHNN, SYGVQD (reference sequence). CDR3 length: 12 amino acids. CDR3 residues: CASISGAETQYF. The CDR3 region has the DNA TGCGCCAGCATCAGCGGGGCGGAGACCCAGTACTTC.

This CDR3 is CATSRDSRTAKGDTQYF. CDR3 in DNA: TGTGCCACCAGCAGAGATTCGAGGACAGCTAAAGGGGATACGCAGTATTTT. The gene calls are TRBV15 and TRBJ2-3; perhaps TRBD1 as D (6 bases). Germline-derived CDR1 and CDR2 are LNHNV and YYDKDF (reference sequence). V lost 0 bases, J lost 6 bases, and 19 bases lay in between. The length of the CDR3 is 17 residues.

In its sample, this clonotype was seen many times. V gene TRBV7-2 combines with J gene TRBJ1-6; TRBD1 aligns across 7 bases. Germline V CDR1 and CDR2: SGHTA, FQGNSA. The ends lost 5 bases at V and 6 bases at J; junction bases unmatched: 7. This CDR3 region has 15 residues. The CDR3 region has the DNA TGTGCCAGCAGCCTGCGACAGGGTGGTAATTCACCCCTCCACTTT. It translates to CASSLRQGGNSPLHF. The full variable domain, completed using reference TRBV7-2 and TRBJ1-6, is GAGVSQSPSNKVTEKGKDVELRCDPISGHTALYWYRQSLGQGLEFLIYFQGNSAPDKSGLPSDRFSAERTGGSVSTLTIQRTQQEDSAVYLCASSLRQGGNSPLHFGNGTRLTVT.

This clonotype was seen at least ten times. The genes are TRBV7-6 and TRBJ1-1; D not resolved. The length of the CDR3 is 13 residues. The germline gives CDR1 SGHVS, CDR2 FNYEAQ. The germline V and J ends were trimmed by 8 bases and 0 bases, with 10 bases remaining between them. CDR3 in DNA: TGTGCCAGCGGCCAAAGATTGAACACTGAAGCTTTCTTT. This codes for CASGQRLNTEAFF.

A few counts support this clonotype. The chain uses TRBV24-1 and TRBJ1-1, with D hard to call. This CDR3 has 13 residues. The germline V gene has CDR1 KGHDR and CDR2 SFDVKD. Trimming cost V 6 bases and J 5 bases, with 12 bases left between them. The chain's CDR3 is CATSQSGGTEAFF. The DNA of the CDR3 is TGTGCCACCAGTCAGTCGGGCGGGACTGAAGCTTTCTTT.

This clonotype was observed a handful of times. The chain combines TRBV12-3 or TRBV12-4 with TRBJ1-2; 7 nucleotides align to TRBD1. The V segment lost 3 bases and the J segment 8 bases; nucleotides outside the gene matches: 9. This CDR3 contains 14 residues. CDR3 nucleotides: TGTGCCAGCAGTTTGGCTAGGGGGCCCGAGGGCTACACCTTC. Protein sequence: CASSLARGPEGYTF.

This clonotype was observed a few times. The chain couples TRBV5-1 to TRBJ1-6; D uncertain. CDR1 and CDR2 (germline): SGHRS, YFSETQ. The ends were cut back, 4 bases at V and 8 bases at J, with 10 bases in the middle. This CDR3 spans 13 amino acids. The chain's CDR3 is CASSVELDSPLHF. The DNA of the CDR3 is TGCGCCAGCAGCGTGGAGCTAGATTCACCCCTCCACTTT.

This chain joins TRBV6-1 and TRBJ2-3; D ambiguous. V lost 8 bases and J 0 bases, leaving 9 bases between the germline ends. The CDR3 contains 13 residues. From germline, CDR1 is MNHNS and CDR2 SASEGT. The CDR3 protein is CASVLVSTDTQYF. The CDR3 DNA sequence: TGTGCCAGCGTTCTGGTGAGCACAGATACGCAGTATTTT.

Ten or more counts support this clonotype. The J gene is TRBJ2-1, the V gene TRBV5-1; D tentatively reads TRBD1 or TRBD2 (6 bases each). The V gene lost 2 bases and the J gene lost 8 bases, with 11 bases spanning the gap. This CDR3 is built from 13 residues. The germline V gene has CDR1 SGHRS and CDR2 YFSETQ. The CDR3 nucleotides read TGCGCCAGCAGCTTTGGAGGGGGATATGAGCAGTTCTTC. Translating gives CASSFGGGYEQFF.

The sample holds a few counts of this clonotype. The V gene is TRBV7-9, the J gene TRBJ1-6, with D unresolved. The CDR3 is 13 amino acids. Germline CDR1 and CDR2: SEHNR and FQNEAQ (reference sequence). Deletions cut 2 bases from V and 6 bases from J, with 5 bases between. CDR3 DNA: TGTGCCAGCAGCTTAAACCTTAATTCACCCCTCCACTTT. Its protein product is CASSLNLNSPLHF. Together with reference TRBV7-9 and TRBJ1-6, the CDR3 gives the full variable domain: DTGVSQNPRHKITKRGQNVTFRCDPISEHNRLYWYRQTLGQGPEFLTYFQNEAQLEKSRLLSDRFSAERPKGSFSTLEIQRTEQGDSAMYLCASSLNLNSPLHFGNGTRLTVT.

This clonotype was seen a few times. This chain links TRBV29-1 with TRBJ1-5, with 8 bases lining up with TRBD1. Germline CDR1 reads SQVTM; CDR2 reads ANQGSEA. CDR3 size: 17 residues. Unmatched junction bases numbered 15, after V lost 7 bases and J lost 1 base. This CDR3 is CSEQTGGRRASNQPQHF. The CDR3 bases are TGCAGCGAGCAAACAGGGGGGAGGAGAGCGAGCAATCAGCCCCAGCATTTT.

This clonotype turned up a few times. J is TRBJ2-2 and V is TRBV4-1; 7 bases are a match to TRBD1. The germline CDR1 and CDR2 sequences are MGHRA and YSYEKL. The length of the CDR3 is 15 residues. The V gene end was trimmed by 4 bases and the J gene end by 3 bases; junction bases not matched to a gene: 5. CDR3 sequence: CASSRITGDTGELFF. CDR3 in DNA: TGCGCCAGCAGCCGAATCACAGGGGACACCGGGGAGCTGTTTTTT.